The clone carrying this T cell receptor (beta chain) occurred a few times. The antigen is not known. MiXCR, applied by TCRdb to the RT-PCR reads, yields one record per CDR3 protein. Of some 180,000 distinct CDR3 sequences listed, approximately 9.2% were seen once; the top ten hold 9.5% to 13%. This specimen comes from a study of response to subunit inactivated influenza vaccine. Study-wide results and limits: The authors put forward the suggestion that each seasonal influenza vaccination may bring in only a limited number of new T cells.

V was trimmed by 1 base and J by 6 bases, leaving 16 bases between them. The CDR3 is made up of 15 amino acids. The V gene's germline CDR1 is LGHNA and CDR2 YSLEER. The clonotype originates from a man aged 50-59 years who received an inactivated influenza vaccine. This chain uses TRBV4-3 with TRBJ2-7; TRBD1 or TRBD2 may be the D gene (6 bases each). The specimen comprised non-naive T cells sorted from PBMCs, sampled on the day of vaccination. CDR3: CASSQGTNRASEQYF. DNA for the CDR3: TGCGCCAGCAGCCAAGGGACTAACAGGGCGAGCGAGCAGTACTTC.